These T cell receptor beta chains were read from a single sample in a study of regulatory T cells in long-lasting Graves disease. A single record per CDR3 protein comes from TCRdb applying MiXCR to the multiplex PCR reads. The top ten clones hold 16% of a sample with 440,000 or so distinct CDR3 sequences, about 15% of them seen once. A further study also used this sample, focusing on T cells in Graves' hyperthyroidism and ophthalmopathy.

Sequenced here: peripheral blood mononuclear cells (PBMCs), sampled at new diagnosis, from a patient treated with antithyroid drugs. These receptors came from a woman in her twenties or thirties with Graves disease. The CDR3 runs from the conserved cysteine through the conserved F or W. A D gene is named only where the DNA matches it firmly. Rows may omit the clone size; those that give it use once, few, many or a size class.

CDR3: CASSETGRYYEQYF; DNA: TGTGCCAGCAGTGAAACAGGACGTTACTACGAGCAGTACTTC; length: 14; J: TRBJ2-7; D: NA; size: many; V: TRBV6-1
CDR3: CASSEVSSGSNEQFF; DNA: TGTGCCAGCAGTGAAGTGTCTAGCGGGAGCAATGAGCAGTTCTTC; length: 15; J: TRBJ2-1; D: TRBD2; size: many; V: TRBV6-1
CDR3: CAISTPGNRLSGNTIYF; DNA: TGTGCCATCTCGACCCCCGGGAACCGACTCTCTGGAAACACCATATATTTT; length: 17; J: TRBJ1-3; D: NA; size: few; V: TRBV2
CDR3: CASSTRGLQETQYF; DNA: TGTGCCAGTAGCACCAGAGGACTGCAAGAGACCCAGTACTTC; length: 14; J: TRBJ2-5; D: NA; size: NA; V: TRBV19
CDR3: CASSITRVRRETQYF; DNA: TGTGCCAGCAGTATAACAAGGGTACGAAGAGAGACCCAGTACTTC; length: 15; J: TRBJ2-5; D: NA; size: many; V: TRBV11-2
CDR3: CSARGGTSAYNEQFF; DNA: TGCAGTGCTAGAGGAGGGACTAGCGCCTACAATGAGCAGTTCTTC; length: 15; J: TRBJ2-1; D: TRBD2; size: NA; V: TRBV20-1
CDR3: CAWSVTGRNNSPLHF; DNA: TGTGCCTGGAGTGTAACGGGACGAAATAATTCACCCCTCCACTTT; length: 15; J: TRBJ1-6; D: NA; size: few; V: TRBV30
CDR3: CASSQLKSSGTDTQYF; DNA: TGTGCCAGCAGCCAGCTGAAGAGTAGCGGCACAGATACGCAGTATTTT; length: 16; J: TRBJ2-3; D: NA; size: many; V: TRBV5-4
CDR3: CASSPDPSGVSYNEQFF; DNA: TGTGCCAGCAGCCCCGATCCTAGCGGGGTCTCCTACAATGAGCAGTTCTTC; length: 17; J: TRBJ2-1; D: TRBD2; size: NA; V: TRBV7-3
CDR3: CASSLTLALQETQYF; DNA: TGCGCCAGCAGCTTAACTTTAGCCTTACAAGAGACCCAGTACTTC; length: 15; J: TRBJ2-5; D: NA; size: NA; V: TRBV5-1
CDR3: CASSQAGVSYNEQFF; DNA: TGTGCCAGCAGCCAAGCCGGGGTCTCCTACAATGAGCAGTTCTTC; length: 15; J: TRBJ2-1; D: NA; size: NA; V: TRBV7-8
CDR3: CASSQTGPTDTQYF; DNA: TGTGCCAGCAGCCAAACTGGACCCACAGATACGCAGTATTTT; length: 14; J: TRBJ2-3; D: NA; size: many; V: TRBV7-3
CDR3: CASSRGGATDTQYF; DNA: TGTGCCAGCAGCCGAGGGGGGGCTACAGATACGCAGTATTTT; length: 14; J: TRBJ2-3; D: NA; size: NA; V: TRBV3-1
CDR3: CAIRTSGGSTDTQYF; DNA: TGTGCCATCAGGACTAGCGGGGGGAGCACAGATACGCAGTATTTT; length: 15; J: TRBJ2-3; D: TRBD2; size: NA; V: TRBV10-3
CDR3: CASSEIRSTGANEKLFF; DNA: TGTGCCAGCAGTGAAATTAGGTCGACAGGGGCTAATGAAAAACTGTTTTTT; length: 17; J: TRBJ1-4; D: TRBD1; size: NA; V: TRBV6-1
CDR3: CASSVWECWHPQHF; DNA: TGTGCCAGCAGTGTTTGGGAATGTTGGCATCCCCAGCATTTT; length: 14; J: TRBJ1-5; D: NA; size: NA; V: TRBV6-4
CDR3: CASSSYDRAYGYTF; DNA: TGTGCCAGCAGTTCCTACGACAGGGCCTATGGCTACACCTTC; length: 14; J: TRBJ1-2; D: TRBD1; size: NA; V: TRBV27
CDR3: CSARQGPETQYF; DNA: TGCAGCGCAAGACAGGGTCCAGAGACCCAGTACTTC; length: 12; J: TRBJ2-5; D: TRBD1; size: many; V: TRBV29-1
CDR3: CASSGRQGKMSGANVLTF; DNA: TGTGCCAGCAGCGGCCGACAGGGGAAAATGTCTGGGGCCAACGTCCTGACTTTC; length: 18; J: TRBJ2-6; D: TRBD1; size: many; V: TRBV11-2
CDR3: CASSLLPPGSSYNEQFF; DNA: TGCGCCAGCAGCTTGCTCCCGCCGGGGAGCTCCTACAATGAGCAGTTCTTC; length: 17; J: TRBJ2-1; D: NA; size: NA; V: TRBV5-1
CDR3: CASSQGRLSTGELFF; DNA: TGTGCCAGCAGCCAAGGTCGACTATCCACCGGGGAGCTGTTTTTT; length: 15; J: TRBJ2-2; D: NA; size: NA; V: TRBV5-6
CDR3: CASSQQEGSAWGYTF; DNA: TGTGCCAGCAGTCAGCAGGAAGGGAGCGCATGGGGCTACACCTTC; length: 15; J: TRBJ1-2; D: NA; size: few; V: TRBV6-2/TRBV6-3
CDR3: CASSFRKETQYF; DNA: TGTGCCAGCAGTTTCAGAAAAGAGACCCAGTACTTC; length: 12; J: TRBJ2-5; D: NA; size: many; V: TRBV12-3/TRBV12-4
CDR3: CSVGTSGNREQYF; DNA: TGCAGCGTGGGAACTAGCGGGAATCGGGAGCAGTACTTC; length: 13; J: TRBJ2-7; D: TRBD2; size: many; V: TRBV29-1
CDR3: CASSPFDNTGELFF; DNA: TGTGCCAGCTCACCATTCGATAACACCGGGGAGCTGTTTTTT; length: 14; J: TRBJ2-2; D: NA; size: many; V: TRBV18
CDR3: CASSLPGLGFYEQYF; DNA: TGTGCCAGCAGTTTACCGGGACTAGGGTTCTACGAGCAGTACTTC; length: 15; J: TRBJ2-7; D: TRBD2; size: many; V: TRBV28
CDR3: CASSILGQGTYNEQFF; DNA: TGTGCCAGTAGTATCCTAGGACAGGGGACTTACAATGAGCAGTTCTTC; length: 16; J: TRBJ2-1; D: TRBD1; size: few; V: TRBV19
CDR3: CASSSDRTGGYEQYF; DNA: TGTGCCAGCAGCTCTGACAGGACAGGGGGATACGAGCAGTACTTC; length: 15; J: TRBJ2-7; D: TRBD1; size: many; V: TRBV7-9
CDR3: CASSFSPGISGNTIYF; DNA: TGTGCCAGCAGCTTTAGTCCCGGTATCTCTGGAAACACCATATATTTT; length: 16; J: TRBJ1-3; D: NA; size: few; V: TRBV7-9
CDR3: CASSFPGQGNQPQHF; DNA: TGTGCCAGCAGTTTCCCGGGACAGGGAAATCAGCCCCAGCATTTT; length: 15; J: TRBJ1-5; D: TRBD1; size: many; V: TRBV28
CDR3: CASSEQEVGTGELFF; DNA: TGTGCCAGCAGTGAACAGGAGGTCGGGACCGGGGAGCTGTTTTTT; length: 15; J: TRBJ2-2; D: NA; size: many; V: TRBV2
CDR3: CASWLSGNYNEQFF; DNA: TGTGCCAGCTGGTTGAGCGGGAACTACAATGAGCAGTTCTTC; length: 14; J: TRBJ2-1; D: TRBD2; size: many; V: TRBV6-1
CDR3: CASSRTSSSGNTIYF; DNA: TGTGCCAGTAGTCGGACCTCTTCCTCTGGAAACACCATATATTTT; length: 15; J: TRBJ1-3; D: NA; size: few; V: TRBV19
CDR3: CASSPLGANTGELFF; DNA: TGTGCCAGCAGTCCTCTAGGGGCGAACACCGGGGAGCTGTTTTTT; length: 15; J: TRBJ2-2; D: NA; size: NA; V: TRBV6-1
CDR3: CASSYDRGYNEQFF; DNA: TGTGCCAGCAGTTACGATCGAGGGTACAATGAGCAGTTCTTC; length: 14; J: TRBJ2-1; D: NA; size: NA; V: TRBV6-5
CDR3: CASSIGGTSGSGTQYF; DNA: TGTGCCAGCAGTATAGGGGGGACTAGCGGGAGTGGGACCCAGTACTTC; length: 16; J: TRBJ2-5; D: TRBD2; size: once; V: TRBV28
CDR3: CSARTRRSSYNEQFF; DNA: TGCAGTGCTAGAACCCGGCGAAGCTCCTACAATGAGCAGTTCTTC; length: 15; J: TRBJ2-1; D: NA; size: many; V: TRBV20-1
CDR3: CATSRVPLGNEQFF; DNA: TGTGCCACCAGCAGAGTTCCGTTGGGCAATGAGCAGTTCTTC; length: 14; J: TRBJ2-1; D: NA; size: NA; V: TRBV15
CDR3: CASSLSGREQYF; DNA: TGTGCCAGCAGTTTATCCGGGAGGGAGCAGTACTTC; length: 12; J: TRBJ2-7; D: TRBD2; size: few; V: TRBV12-3/TRBV12-4
CDR3: CASSSPDRGRDEQFF; DNA: TGTGCCAGCAGCTCCCCGGACAGGGGTCGCGATGAGCAGTTCTTC; length: 15; J: TRBJ2-1; D: TRBD1; size: many; V: TRBV7-9
CDR3: CASSLGFGYPYEQYF; DNA: TGTGCCAGCAGCTTGGGCTTCGGATACCCCTACGAGCAGTACTTC; length: 15; J: TRBJ2-7; D: NA; size: many; V: TRBV7-9
CDR3: CASSLAGVAAITYNEQFF; DNA: TGTGCCAGCAGCTTAGCGGGGGTAGCGGCGATCACATACAATGAGCAGTTCTTC; length: 18; J: TRBJ2-1; D: NA; size: NA; V: TRBV7-9
CDR3: CASGEGDEQFF; DNA: TGTGCCAGCGGGGAGGGCGATGAGCAGTTCTTC; length: 11; J: TRBJ2-1; D: TRBD2; size: many; V: TRBV12-3/TRBV12-4
CDR3: CASRRGSGRFTDTQYF; DNA: TGTGCCAGCAGAAGGGGCAGCGGGAGGTTCACAGATACGCAGTATTTT; length: 16; J: TRBJ2-3; D: TRBD2; size: many; V: TRBV6-1
CDR3: CATSGASYEQYF; DNA: TGTGCCACTAGCGGGGCTTCCTACGAGCAGTACTTC; length: 12; J: TRBJ2-7; D: TRBD2; size: NA; V: TRBV10-3
CDR3: CSAREVGTGNNYGYTF; DNA: TGCAGTGCTAGAGAGGTGGGGACAGGAAATAACTATGGCTACACCTTC; length: 16; J: TRBJ1-2; D: TRBD1; size: NA; V: TRBV20-1
CDR3: CASSQRGTDTQYF; DNA: TGTGCCAGCAGCCAACGAGGCACAGATACGCAGTATTTT; length: 13; J: TRBJ2-3; D: NA; size: few; V: TRBV3-1
CDR3: CSSVQGAEAFF; DNA: TGCAGTTCTGTCCAAGGGGCTGAAGCTTTCTTT; length: 11; J: TRBJ1-1; D: NA; size: many; V: TRBV20-1
CDR3: CSALAQSGAYEQYF; DNA: TGCAGCGCCCTGGCGCAGAGCGGGGCCTACGAGCAGTACTTC; length: 14; J: TRBJ2-7; D: TRBD2; size: many; V: TRBV29-1
CDR3: CASSLGASGRNYEQYF; DNA: TGTGCCAGCAGCTTAGGGGCTAGCGGGAGGAACTACGAGCAGTACTTC; length: 16; J: TRBJ2-7; D: TRBD2; size: many; V: TRBV11-2
CDR3: CASSYSNPLTDTQYF; DNA: TGTGCCAGCAGTTACTCGAATCCGCTCACAGATACGCAGTATTTT; length: 15; J: TRBJ2-3; D: NA; size: many; V: TRBV6-5
CDR3: CASSSQVGGSTDTQYF; DNA: TGTGCCAGCAGCTCCCAAGTGGGCGGGAGTACAGATACGCAGTATTTT; length: 16; J: TRBJ2-3; D: TRBD2; size: NA; V: TRBV9
CDR3: CASSRGDYNEQFF; DNA: TGTGCCAGCAGTCGGGGCGACTACAATGAGCAGTTCTTC; length: 13; J: TRBJ2-1; D: NA; size: many; V: TRBV27
CDR3: CSVVGDTQYF; DNA: TGCAGCGTTGTAGGAGATACGCAGTATTTT; length: 10; J: TRBJ2-3; D: NA; size: many; V: TRBV29-1
CDR3: CSASASSYNEQFF; DNA: TGCAGTGCTAGTGCGAGCTCCTACAATGAGCAGTTCTTC; length: 13; J: TRBJ2-1; D: NA; size: many; V: TRBV20-1
CDR3: CASGPVWGGAGVEQFF; DNA: TGTGCCAGCGGGCCTGTGTGGGGGGGAGCGGGAGTTGAGCAGTTCTTC; length: 16; J: TRBJ2-1; D: TRBD2; size: many; V: TRBV28
CDR3: CASSLLDRDYTF; DNA: TGTGCCAGCAGCCTTCTAGACAGGGACTACACCTTC; length: 12; J: TRBJ1-2; D: TRBD1; size: NA; V: TRBV14